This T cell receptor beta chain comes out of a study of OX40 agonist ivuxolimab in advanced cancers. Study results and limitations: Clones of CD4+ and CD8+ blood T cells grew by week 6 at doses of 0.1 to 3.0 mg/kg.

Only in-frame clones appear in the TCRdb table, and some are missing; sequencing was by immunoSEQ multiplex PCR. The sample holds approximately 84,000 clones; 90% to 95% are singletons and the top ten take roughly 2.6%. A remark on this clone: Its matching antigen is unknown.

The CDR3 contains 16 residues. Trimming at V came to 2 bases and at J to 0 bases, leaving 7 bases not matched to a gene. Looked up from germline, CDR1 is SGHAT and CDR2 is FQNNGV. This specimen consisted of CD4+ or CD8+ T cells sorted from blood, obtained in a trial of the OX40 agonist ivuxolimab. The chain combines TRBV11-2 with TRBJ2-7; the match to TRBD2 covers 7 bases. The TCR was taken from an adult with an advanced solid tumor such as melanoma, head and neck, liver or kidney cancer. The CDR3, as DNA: TGTGCCAGCAGCTTATGGTATGGGAGGGGCTCCTACGAGCAGTACTTC. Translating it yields CASSLWYGRGSYEQYF.